This T cell receptor beta chain was sequenced during a study of persistence of HIV-infected CD4 T cells. Cells were stimulated with CMV-infected fibroblast lysates at roughly 9.1 ug/mL. CD40L-negative CD69-negative CD45RO-high memory CD4+ T cells were sorted as populations depleted of antigen-responding cells. Anti-CD28/CD49d costimulation, CD40-blocking antibody and enfuvirtide were given to CD8-depleted PBMCs for 18 hours. This clone turned up a few times. Its cognate antigen is unknown. The libraries were made with immunoSEQ version 4 in survey mode. Data came from immunoSEQ multiplex PCR; TCRdb stores just in-frame clones and leaves some out. The data show some 30,000 clones, with around 76% seen just once and 5% to 7% held by the top ten. This CDR3 has 15 residues. The V segment lost 6 bases and the J segment 8 bases; nucleotides outside the gene matches: 12. The germline CDR1 and CDR2 sequences are MDHEN and SYDVKM.

Study-level results: TCR oligoclonality correlated with proviral oligoclonality in the same sorted populations.

This chain connects TRBV28 to TRBJ1-4; 7 bases match TRBD1. The input for sequencing was CD4+ T cells sorted from PBMCs after 18-hour stimulation, taken from a patient who received antiretroviral therapy. The sequence derives from an adult woman with HIV who was CMV-seropositive. CDR3 sequence reads: CASRRLGQVHEKLFF. The CDR3, as DNA: TGTGCCAGCAGACGGCTCGGACAGGTACACGAAAAACTGTTTTTT.